This section outlines one T cell receptor (beta chain) sequence together with its context. The sample belongs to a study of T cell responses to AZD1222 COVID-19 vaccine. This CDR3 has 17 amino acids. Unmatched junction bases numbered 15, after V lost 7 bases and J lost 7 bases. Per germline, CDR1 MDHEN and CDR2 SYDVKM. Sequenced by immunoSEQ multiplex PCR; TCRdb stores in-frame clones only, minus some. The sample holds approximately 100,000 clones, less than 90% seen once. The chain uses TRBV28 and TRBJ2-7; 14 bases are a match to TRBD2. The sequence derives from an adult in good health. Sequenced material: peripheral blood, taken on day 0 of AZD1222 vaccination. CDR3 DNA: TGTGCCAGCACCCCGACGACTAGCGGGAGGGCCTGGTGGGAGCAGTACTTC. It translates to CASTPTTSGRAWWEQYF.